The present entry profiles one TCR beta chain with its context. This clone has only a few counts. The target of this receptor is not known. The sample holds no much larger clone one base away, and base qualities are not on file. A FACSAria II was used to sort memory CD4+ T cells, defined as single viable CD3+CD4+CD8-CD45RO+ cells. CMV serostatus was determined using a Roche Elecsys assay that detects serum IgG against CMV pp150, pp28, p38 and p52. Once the samples were thawed, total CD4+ T cells were enriched through positive selection using CD4 magnetic microbeads. The samples came from a different study that was designed specifically to examine the CD4+ T cell memory repertoire. Peripheral blood mononuclear cells were isolated and cryopreserved according to standard operating procedures, and serum was kept at -80 degrees C. The staining relied on CD3-PerCP (BW264/56), CD4-APC (RPA-T4), CD45RO-PE (UCHT1) and CD8-Pacific Orange (3B5) antibodies, and Sytox blue was used to exclude non-viable cells.

Genomic DNA was extracted from sorted cells with the Quick-DNA Microprep Kit. Amplification of TCRbeta DNA was done with the immunoSEQ hsTCRbeta kit, following the protocol from the manufacturer. An Illumina MiSeq instrument was used to sequence the TCRbeta libraries. The authors processed their data as follows. Following removal of out-of-frame sequences, 2 million to 2.5 million distinct TCRbeta sequences were retained, with an average of around 70,000 per individual. Each individual was scored by the count of 150 to 200 previously reported CMV-associated TCRbeta sequences and the total productive distinct TCRbeta count. A beta-binomial model was reimplemented in Python, and scikit-learn random forests with default parameters were trained on US cohort data. Classifier performance on the Belgian cohort was summarized as median AUC with percentile confidence intervals over 10,000 bootstrap iterations. TCRdb stores this immuneACCESS table with in-frame sequences only. Part of the clones is absent; in the studies checked, under half of the shortfall reflects unresolved V genes, and no reason is known for the rest. D and trimming come from the DNA, and the V and J calls and clone size come from that table. A total of about 46,000 clones appear in this sample, under 80% of them only once. The ten largest make up nearly 0.95% of the sample.

This sample is part of a study of memory CD4+ T cells and cytomegalovirus serostatus (dated by TCRdb to the late 2010s). Regarding the study in general: The roughly 35 healthy Belgian adults in the cohort included 9 who were CMV seropositive and about 24 who were CMV seronegative. To replicate a published TCR-based CMV serostatus classifier, the researchers sequenced the CD4+ memory TCRbeta repertoires of a Belgian cohort whose cytomegalovirus serostatus was known.

Overall results and qualifications from the work: For CMV serostatus prediction, a median bootstrapped AUC of 0.95 was reached with the original framework, and a median bootstrapped AUC of roughly 0.9 was reached with a US-trained random forest. The results were interpreted as suggesting that the CMV-associated TCR signature is largely present in the CD4+ memory repertoire. The original-framework classifier achieved a median bootstrapped AUC of 0.95 with a 95% CI of 0.76-1.00 on the Belgian cohort. Of 164 previously reported CMV-associated TCRbeta sequences, around 67 appeared in the CD4+ memory repertoires, each in one to five individuals. Only CD4+CD45RO+ memory cells were sequenced, unlike the original study, which covered naive and memory CD4+ and CD8+ populations.

V and J are truncated by 5 bases and 6 bases respectively, leaving an intervening sequence of 16 bases. The CDR3 sequence holds 15 residues, the cysteine and phenylalanine included. Here the CDR3 DNA is all that survives: 45 bases in frame from base 1. The germline V gene supplies CDR1 SGHTA and CDR2 FQGNSA. The origin of this receptor is an adult in good health and CMV-seronegative. Here the chain combines TRBV7-2 and TRBJ2-2, with the D gene too uncertain to name. The sequenced material came from memory CD4+ T cells from blood. The DNA sequence reads TGTGCCAGCAGCCGAGATATCGCCGGCGCCGGGGAGCTGTTTTTT. Its translation is CASSRDIAGAGELFF.